The 8 T cell receptor beta chains in this list originate from one sample, sequenced in a study of blood T cells in healthy people across ages. Primers used in a second PCR of roughly 6 to 11 cycles were a sample-barcoded 5' primer and a J-beta primer mix. MiXCR, run by TCRdb on the 5' RACE reads, gives a single entry per CDR3 protein. In the table there are more than 650,000 distinct CDR3 sequences, approximately 55% of which are singletons. The specimen sequenced was blood. The receptors derive from an elderly man in good health.

J is TRBJ1-1 and V is TRBV29-1; no clear D gene. Per germline, CDR1 SQVTM and CDR2 ANQGSEA. The length of the CDR3 is 9 residues. The V and J ends lost 7 bases and 7 bases respectively, with 7 bases between them. The CDR3 nucleotides are TGCAGCGCTGACGTTGAAGCTTTCTTT. This codes for CSADVEAFF.

This clonotype was detected a few times. This sequence joins TRBV20-1 and TRBJ2-1, with 14 bases matching TRBD2. This CDR3 spans 14 amino acids. The V segment lost 3 bases and the J segment 10 bases; nucleotides outside the gene matches: 5. Germline V CDR1 and CDR2: DFQATT, SNEGSKA (reference sequence). CDR3 nucleotide sequence: TGCAGTGCTAGTCGCGGACTAGCGGGAGGAGAGCAGTTCTTC. It specifies CSASRGLAGGEQFF.

The chain employs TRBV5-1 and TRBJ2-6; weak D call: TRBD1 (6 bases). Trimming removed 6 bases at V and 0 bases at J, with 19 bases between. The CDR3 consists of 18 residues. The V gene's germline CDR1 is SGHRS and CDR2 YFSETQ. The CDR3 nucleotides are TGCGCCAGCACTTCATCCACAGGGTTCTACTCTGGGGCCAACGTCCTGACTTTC. It specifies CASTSSTGFYSGANVLTF. The variable domain in full, with the rest retrieved from reference TRBV5-1 and TRBJ2-6, is KAGVTQTPRYLIKTRGQQVTLSCSPISGHRSVSWYQQTPGQGLQFLFEYFSETQRNKGNFPGRFSGRQFSNSRSEMNVSTLELGDSALYLCASTSSTGFYSGANVLTFGAGSRLTVL.

The chain couples TRBV2 to TRBJ1-5; 7 nucleotides match TRBD1. Per germline, CDR1 SNHLY and CDR2 FYNNEI. V was clipped by 5 bases and J by 5 bases; unmatched bases: 9. The CDR3 has 15 amino acids. As DNA, the CDR3 is TGTGCCAGCAGTTCAGCTAGACAGGGCGATCAGCCCCAGCATTTT. Protein sequence: CASSSARQGDQPQHF.

This chain connects TRBV5-5 to TRBJ1-2; a weak D match, TRBD1 (5 bases). V was pared by 0 bases and J by 8 bases, with 20 bases between. There are 16 residues in the CDR3. The germline CDR1 and CDR2 sequences are SGHKS and YYEKEE (reference sequence). The CDR3 region is CASSLGLGQGVGGYTF. The CDR3 coding sequence is TGTGCCAGCAGCTTGGGCCTGGGGCAGGGAGTAGGAGGCTACACCTTC.

V and J are TRBV27 and TRBJ1-1, with D possibly TRBD1 on 5 matching bases. The CDR3 length is 12 residues. Deletions cut 4 bases from V and 7 bases from J, with 10 bases between. Looked up from germline, CDR1 is MNHEY and CDR2 is SMNVEV (reference sequence). The CDR3 here is CASSSRGFEAFF. CDR3 coding DNA: TGTGCCAGCAGTTCACGGGGGTTTGAAGCTTTCTTT.

The CDR3 reads CSARESDRVYGYTF. The CDR3 nucleotides are TGCAGTGCTAGAGAATCGGACAGGGTGTATGGCTACACCTTC. The chain is built from TRBV20-1 and TRBJ1-2, with TRBD1 matching over 8 bases. The CDR3 runs 14 residues. The junction had 5 bases not matched to a gene; V was cut back by 0 bases and J by 5 bases. Looked up from germline, CDR1 is DFQATT and CDR2 is SNEGSKA (reference sequence).

The genes are TRBV2 and TRBJ1-1, with D uncertain. CDR1 is SNHLY, CDR2 FYNNEI, per germline. V lost 7 bases and J lost 5, with 8 bases in between. The CDR3 extends over 11 amino acids. The CDR3 is CASKGRTEAFF. The DNA of the CDR3 is TGTGCCAGCAAAGGGCGTACTGAAGCTTTCTTT.